This is a list of T cell receptor beta chains from one sample in a study of T cell repertoires in ileal Crohn's disease. The data were produced by immunoSEQ multiplex PCR, yet TCRdb's version contains in-frame clones alone and is incomplete. The sample contains almost 7,500 clones, just under 75% of which appear only once. Sequenced: ileal tissue. Receptors were obtained from an adult with Crohn's disease. Each CDR3 is given with its conserved first and last residue. The D gene is left open where the match is weak. Some rows have no size entry. The others give once, few or many, or a class for an expanded clone.

v_call: TRBV27; d_call: .; j_call: TRBJ1-2; clone_size: .; cdr3_nt: TGTGCCAGCAGTACAGGGCCCTATGGCTACACCTTC; cdr3_aa: CASSTGPYGYTF
v_call: TRBV5-4; d_call: TRBD2; j_call: TRBJ2-5; clone_size: .; cdr3_nt: TGTGCCAGCAGCAGAAACGGGAGGACACAAGAGACCCAGTACTTC; cdr3_aa: CASSRNGRTQETQYF
v_call: TRBV29-1; d_call: TRBD1; j_call: TRBJ2-1; clone_size: .; cdr3_nt: TGCAGCGTTGTTCCGGGACAGGGGGCATTTGGGTCCTACAATGAGCAGTTCTTC; cdr3_aa: CSVVPGQGAFGSYNEQFF
v_call: TRBV27; d_call: TRBD1; j_call: TRBJ1-5; clone_size: .; cdr3_nt: TGTGCCAGCGGGACAGGGTCTCAGCCCCAGCATTTT; cdr3_aa: CASGTGSQPQHF
v_call: TRBV9; d_call: TRBD2; j_call: TRBJ2-3; clone_size: .; cdr3_nt: TGTGCCAGCAGCCCGGTTAGCGGTAGCGGGGTACCGCAGTATTTT; cdr3_aa: CASSPVSGSGVPQYF
v_call: TRBV5-1; d_call: TRBD1; j_call: TRBJ2-5; clone_size: .; cdr3_nt: TGCGCCAGCAGCCCCGGGACAGGGGCGGGAGAGACCCAGTACTTC; cdr3_aa: CASSPGTGAGETQYF
v_call: TRBV7-9; d_call: .; j_call: TRBJ1-2; clone_size: .; cdr3_nt: TGTGCCAGCAACCAATACTCCGCAGCTTCTAACTATGGCTACACCTTC; cdr3_aa: CASNQYSAASNYGYTF
v_call: TRBV11-2; d_call: .; j_call: TRBJ2-7; clone_size: .; cdr3_nt: TGTGCCAGCAGCTTAGATAAGGCAGGGGTCTACGAGCAGTACTTC; cdr3_aa: CASSLDKAGVYEQYF
v_call: TRBV19; d_call: .; j_call: TRBJ1-5; clone_size: medium-sized; cdr3_nt: TGTGCCAGTAGTATCCCACCAGGACCCCCTCAGCCCCAGCATTTT; cdr3_aa: CASSIPPGPPQPQHF
v_call: TRBV7-3; d_call: .; j_call: TRBJ2-3; clone_size: .; cdr3_nt: TGTGCCAGCAGCGCATACACAGGTCGCAGCACAGATACGCAGTATTTT; cdr3_aa: CASSAYTGRSTDTQYF
v_call: TRBV2; d_call: .; j_call: TRBJ1-6; clone_size: .; cdr3_nt: TGTGCCAGCCGCTTCGGTTCACCCCTCCACTTT; cdr3_aa: CASRFGSPLHF
v_call: TRBV19; d_call: .; j_call: TRBJ2-7; clone_size: once; cdr3_nt: TGTGCCAGTAGTATAACCGCAGGGGGAGGTGGCGAGCAGTACTTC; cdr3_aa: CASSITAGGGGEQYF
v_call: TRBV6-6; d_call: .; j_call: TRBJ2-5; clone_size: .; cdr3_nt: TGTGCCAGCAGGTCGGGGTCTAGTGTAGAGACCCAGTACTTC; cdr3_aa: CASRSGSSVETQYF
v_call: TRBV2; d_call: .; j_call: TRBJ2-3; clone_size: .; cdr3_nt: TGTGCCAGCAGTGCTCTAGCGACAAGCACAGATACGCAGTATTTT; cdr3_aa: CASSALATSTDTQYF
v_call: TRBV5-1; d_call: TRBD1; j_call: TRBJ1-1; clone_size: .; cdr3_nt: TGCGCCAGCAGCAGAAGGACAGGGGGTTCTGAAGCTTTCTTT; cdr3_aa: CASSRRTGGSEAFF
v_call: TRBV6-6; d_call: TRBD1; j_call: TRBJ2-7; clone_size: few; cdr3_nt: TGTGCCAGCACCGACAGGGGGCGCGAATACGAGCAGTACTTC; cdr3_aa: CASTDRGREYEQYF
v_call: TRBV7-2; d_call: .; j_call: TRBJ1-4; clone_size: few; cdr3_nt: TGTGCCAGCAGCTTAGTGGGGGGAACTAATGAAAAACTGTTTTTT; cdr3_aa: CASSLVGGTNEKLFF
v_call: TRBV27; d_call: .; j_call: TRBJ2-7; clone_size: few; cdr3_nt: TGTGCCAGCAGTACGGGGGAGCAGTACTTC; cdr3_aa: CASSTGEQYF
v_call: TRBV11-2; d_call: TRBD2; j_call: TRBJ2-5; clone_size: .; cdr3_nt: TGTGCCAGCAGCTCAAGACTAGCGGGTCGCCAAGAGACCCAGTACTTC; cdr3_aa: CASSSRLAGRQETQYF
v_call: TRBV5-1; d_call: .; j_call: TRBJ1-1; clone_size: .; cdr3_nt: TGCGCCAGCAGCTTGGACAGAAACACTGAAGCTTTCTTT; cdr3_aa: CASSLDRNTEAFF
v_call: TRBV7-2; d_call: .; j_call: TRBJ2-1; clone_size: .; cdr3_nt: TGTGCCAGCAGCGGGGGGCGCGGGGGTGTTGAGCAGTTCTTC; cdr3_aa: CASSGGRGGVEQFF
v_call: TRBV7-3; d_call: .; j_call: TRBJ1-2; clone_size: .; cdr3_nt: TGTGCCAGCAGCTTAACAGGCCCCGGGACGGCACCTTATGGCTACACCTTC; cdr3_aa: CASSLTGPGTAPYGYTF
v_call: TRBV30; d_call: TRBD2; j_call: TRBJ2-1; clone_size: .; cdr3_nt: TGTGCCTGTCTAGCGGGAGGGATCAACAATGAGCAGTTCTTC; cdr3_aa: CACLAGGINNEQFF
v_call: TRBV5-1; d_call: .; j_call: TRBJ2-7; clone_size: .; cdr3_nt: TGTGCCAGCACCACTGGGGGGGCAGGGACCCACGAGCAGTACTTC; cdr3_aa: CASTTGGAGTHEQYF